This T cell receptor (beta chain) comes out of a study of identical twins. Whole-study findings and limits: The conclusions drew on cross-sectional statistical analysis instead of tracking the same donors. One should note that invariant MAIT and iNKT cells could partly confound zero-insertion analyses. For cord blood, abundant beta clonotypes had fewer insertions, unlike memory repertoires, which showed none.

Germline V lookup: CDR1 SGHDT, CDR2 YYEEEE. Trimming took off 2 bases at V and 0 bases at J, with 12 bases between the two ends. This CDR3 spans 16 amino acids. TCRdb redid the calling of the 5' RACE reads with MiXCR, one entry per CDR3 protein. The data show some 97,000 distinct CDR3 sequences, about 5.6% seen once. This clonotype has at least ten counts. Its antigen is still unknown. The chain combines TRBV5-6 with TRBJ2-1, with D possibly being TRBD2 (6 bases). The sample consisted of memory T cells sorted from blood. This TCR derives from a woman between 45 and 65 years old in good health. CDR3 bases: TGTGCCAGCAGCTTTGGAGGGGTGAGCTCCTACAATGAGCAGTTCTTC. Protein sequence: CASSFGGVSSYNEQFF.